Below, one TCR beta chain is given with its context. The target antigen is unknown. Each sample had two DNA replicates, approximately 0.49 ug blood or roughly 1.4 ug tissue. Data came from immunoSEQ multiplex PCR; TCRdb stores just in-frame clones and leaves some out. The sample has about 58,000 clones, roughly 80% seen once. The data originate from a study of early stage breast cancer tumors. For the study at large: Eight ER+/PR+/HER2- tumors were invasive ductal; a few were invasive lobular. Study conclusions and caveats: Blood repertoires resembled normal breast more than tumor. Tumors had around 2.5-fold higher T cell density than normal breast.

Germline values: CDR1 LGHNA, CDR2 YNFKEQ. The CDR3 is 14 residues long. Trimming shortened V by 4 bases and J by 7 bases, and 16 bases separated the two germline ends. This receptor was obtained from a person in their thirties with breast cancer. The V gene is TRBV4-2, the J gene TRBJ1-1, with D uncertain. The sequenced material came from blood. The CDR3 sequence is CASSLPEGFGEAFF. Here the CDR3 DNA reads TGTGCCAGCAGCCTACCCGAGGGCTTCGGTGAAGCTTTCTTT.